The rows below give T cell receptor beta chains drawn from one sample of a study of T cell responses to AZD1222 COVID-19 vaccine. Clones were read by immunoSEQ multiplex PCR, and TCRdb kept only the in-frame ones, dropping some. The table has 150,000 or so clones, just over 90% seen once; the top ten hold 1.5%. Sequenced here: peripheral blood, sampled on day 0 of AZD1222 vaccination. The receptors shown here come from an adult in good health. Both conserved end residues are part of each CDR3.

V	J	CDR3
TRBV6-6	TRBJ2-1	CASRPTPSGGVDEQFF
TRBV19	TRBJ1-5	CASSIADSANQPQHF
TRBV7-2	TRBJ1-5	CASSLELTVNSNQPQHF
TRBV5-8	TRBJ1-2	CASSLLGGNYGYTF
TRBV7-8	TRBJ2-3	CASSPWLLRADTQYF
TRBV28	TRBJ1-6	CASSLGGADNSPLHF
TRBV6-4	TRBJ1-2	CASKFNGASNYGYTF
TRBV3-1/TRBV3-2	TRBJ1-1	CASSQDSRTEAFF
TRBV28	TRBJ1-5	CASLNPGGGNQPQHF
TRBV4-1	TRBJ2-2	CASSPWDTTNTGELFF
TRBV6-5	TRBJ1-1	CASSFPPGGVNTEAFF
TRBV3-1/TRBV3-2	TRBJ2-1	CASSPQGPLVEQFF
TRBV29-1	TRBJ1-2	CSVQRGEDYGYTF
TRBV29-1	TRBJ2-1	CSVEDQQRRTYNEQFF
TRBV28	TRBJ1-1	CASSTQNPQEAFF
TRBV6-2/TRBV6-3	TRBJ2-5	CARSGGGTQYF
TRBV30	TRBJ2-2	CAWSAVQGNTGELFF
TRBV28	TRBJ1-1	CASSPGQGFRGAFF
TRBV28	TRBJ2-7	CASSLQGGYEQYF
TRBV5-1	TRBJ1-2	CASSEGQGANGYTF
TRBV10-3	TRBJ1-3	CAIAGERRNTIYF